This is a list of T cell receptor beta chains from one sample in a study of cytomegalovirus exposure and HLA in healthy donors. Here immunoSEQ multiplex PCR was the method, and the copy in TCRdb shows in-frame clones only, minus some. The sample has 50,000 to 80,000 clones, about 95% seen once; the top ten hold approximately 5.4%. The sample comprised PBMCs. These TCRs come from a woman aged 18-29 years in good health and CMV-seropositive. Each CDR3 is given without its conserved first and last residue. Only some rows state a clone size, as once, few, many or a class for expanded clones.

CDR3 protein,V gene,clone size,J gene
ASRSPSRSYNEQF,TRBV7-9,-,TRBJ2-1
ASSYRGYSTDTQY,TRBV6-5,-,TRBJ2-3
ASSQDDSNYGYT,TRBV4-3,-,TRBJ1-2
ATKLPGQLNEKLF,TRBV15,-,TRBJ1-4
ASSRPLRQGALSKAF,TRBV28,-,TRBJ1-1
ASSGRGEDYNEQF,TRBV7-8,-,TRBJ2-1
ASRLSTDTQY,TRBV6-6,-,TRBJ2-3
ASNLGLLNEKLF,TRBV19,-,TRBJ1-4
SAEGPSEFTDTQY,TRBV29-1,-,TRBJ2-3
ASSLRGGALQPQH,TRBV7-8,-,TRBJ1-5
ASSPSGQLGYEQY,TRBV7-3,-,TRBJ2-7
ASSSDRGTEAF,TRBV5-5,-,TRBJ1-1
ASSLQEGRTYSNQPQH,TRBV7-8,-,TRBJ1-5
ASSSSGQINQPQH,TRBV5-1,-,TRBJ1-5
SSGEGETQY,TRBV29-1,-,TRBJ2-5
AAGGSEAF,TRBV6-1,once,TRBJ1-1